This T cell receptor (beta chain) was captured in a study of vaccination and CD4 T cells after COVID-19. Across the whole study: Cultures that served as controls received a CEFX pool, an HIV-1 Nef pool, or no peptide.

Time point in this sample: late sampling 161 to 241 days after vaccination in a few convalescent patients. Treatment reported: approximately nine-day PBMC culture with coronavirus spike peptide pools or control peptides (ViraFEST assay). CDR1 is SEHNR and CDR2 is FQNEAQ in the germline V gene (reference sequence). This CDR3 is built from 14 residues. Trimming took 3 bases from V and 6 from J; bases not matched to a gene: 5. The assay that was used to sequence DNA from cultured CD4+ T cells was the Oncomine TCR Beta short-read assay. TCRdb redid the calling of the PCR reads with MiXCR, one entry per CDR3 protein. The sample gives 15,000 to 20,000 distinct CDR3 sequences, 44% of which show up once; around a sixth is in the top ten. Comment on this clonotype: The antigen remains unidentified.

This TCR came from a human donor who had recovered from COVID-19. This sample comprised CD4+ T cells from blood, cultured in vitro, obtained about 7 months after SARS-CoV-2 vaccination. V gene TRBV7-9 combines with J gene TRBJ2-1, with 7 bases identical to TRBD1. The CDR3 DNA reads TGTGCCAGCAGCTTTAGGGACAGAGGCAATGAGCAGTTCTTC. Its translation: CASSFRDRGNEQFF.